The T cell receptor beta chain under discussion was sequenced for a study of blood T cell repertoires in COVID-19. Clones were read by immunoSEQ multiplex PCR, and TCRdb kept only the in-frame ones, dropping some. The sample lists roughly 59,000 clones, around 83% occurring once. This clone has just a few counts. Sequencing was done on a sample of peripheral blood. The source is a human donor in a cohort sampled during active COVID-19.

The CDR3 DNA is TGTGCCAGCAGGACAGGGTTTGTGTACGAGCAGTACTTC. Translation: CASRTGFVYEQYF. The chain combines TRBV2 with TRBJ2-7; 7 bases are shared with TRBD1. Germline values: CDR1 SNHLY, CDR2 FYNNEI. There are 13 residues in the CDR3. Trimming cost V 6 bases and J 4 bases; bases outside gene matches: 6.